These 5 T cell receptor beta chains came from one sample sequenced in a study of blood T cell repertoires in COVID-19. The table came from immunoSEQ multiplex PCR; TCRdb's copy has only in-frame clones and leaves some out. The repertoire holds approximately 190,000 clones, about nine tenths seen once, with approximately 6% in the top ten. Sequenced material: peripheral blood. The receptors were gathered from an elderly man with acute or convalescent COVID-19.

This chain joins TRBV6-5 and TRBJ2-7, with 7 bases fitting TRBD2. The CDR3 has 15 amino acids. In germline, CDR1 is MNHEY, CDR2 SVGAGI. The J segment lost 0 bases and the V segment lost 7 bases, leaving 9 bases of the junction unmatched. CDR3 nucleotides: TGTGCCAGCATTTTAGAGGGAGGGCCCTCCTACGAGCAGTACTTC. It codes for CASILEGGPSYEQYF.

J is TRBJ2-5 and V is TRBV28; 9 bases match TRBD1. This CDR3 is 13 amino acids long. Germline V CDR1 and CDR2: MDHEN, SYDVKM. V lost 8 bases to trimming and J lost 9 bases; unmatched junction nucleotides: 10. The CDR3 nucleotides read TGTGCCAGCGGGTCGGGACAGGGTCCCCCCCAGTACTTC. Translated: CASGSGQGPPQYF.

With respect to this clone: The identical CDR3 is also encoded by other nucleotide sequences in the sample. The V gene is TRBV27, the J gene TRBJ2-7; TRBD1 agrees at 8 bases. V trimming: 2 bases; J trimming: 3 bases; junction bases outside the gene matches: 0. The CDR3 covers 13 residues. Germline V CDR1 and CDR2: MNHEY, SMNVEV (reference sequence). The CDR3 spells CASSLGTGYEQYF. The CDR3 bases are TGTGCCAGCAGTTTAGGGACAGGCTACGAGCAGTACTTC.

In this sample, this clone turned up a few times. In DNA, the CDR3 is TGCGCCAGCAGCTTGGCCGGAGACAGGAATCAGCCCCAGCATTTT. The encoded protein is CASSLAGDRNQPQHF. The chain joins TRBV5-1 to TRBJ1-5; perhaps TRBD1 as D (6 bases). This CDR3 is built from 15 residues. The germline V gene encodes CDR1 SGHRS and CDR2 YFSETQ. Trimming removed 0 bases at V and 4 bases at J, with 11 bases between.

This sequence joins TRBV10-1 and TRBJ1-2, with a weak D call TRBD1 (5 bases). The CDR3 length is 13 residues. The V end lost 6 bases, the J end lost 1 base, and 9 bases lay between the germline ends. Per the germline V gene, CDR1 is WNHNN and CDR2 is SYGVQD (reference sequence). The DNA of the CDR3 is TGCGCCAGCAGCCAGGGTCTTAACTATGGCTACACCTTC. Translating gives CASSQGLNYGYTF.